This T cell receptor (beta chain) came from a study of cytomegalovirus exposure and HLA in healthy donors. With respect to this clone: Its antigen remains unknown.

Study-level points and caveats: A list of roughly 180 TCR beta chains associated with cytomegalovirus was given. One variant, a missense change in DCLRE1C, was linked in a later analysis to TCR beta V- and J-gene trimming. Rare TCR sequences predominated, though certain public TCRs were found in many donors.

Donors consisted of healthy bone marrow donors. In germline, CDR1 is ENHRY, CDR2 SYGVKD. The ends were cut back, 2 bases at V and 0 bases at J, with 7 bases in the middle. The CDR3 runs 14 residues. It was with 60 Vbeta and 13 Jbeta primers that the PCR ran. Only in-frame clones appear in the TCRdb table, and some are missing; sequencing was by immunoSEQ multiplex PCR. The sample holds 100,000 to 150,000 clones; approximately 10% are singletons and the top ten take roughly 7%. The genes are TRBV10-3 and TRBJ1-1; tentative D call: TRBD1 (5 bases). The sequence was obtained from a woman aged 40 to 55 in good health and CMV-seropositive. The specimen sequenced was PBMCs. CDR3 DNA sequence: TGTGCCATCAGTGAGAGGGGATTGAACACTGAAGCTTTCTTT. This codes for CAISERGLNTEAFF.